This entry concerns a single T cell receptor beta chain. PCR employed 60 Vbeta and 13 Jbeta primers. Sequencing was performed with immunoSEQ multiplex PCR; in TCRdb, only in-frame clones are kept and a portion is missing. This repertoire includes about 130,000 clones. This specimen belongs to a study of cytomegalovirus exposure and HLA in healthy donors. The CDR3 loop spans 11 amino acids. The V end was cut by 7 bases, the J end by 5 bases, with 11 bases between. Germline-derived CDR1 and CDR2 are SQVTM and ANQGSEA. The sequence derives from a woman between 40 and 50 years old in good health and CMV-seropositive. This rearrangement joins TRBV29-1 to TRBJ1-1; no reliable D call. Sequenced input: PBMCs. The CDR3 reads CSDGSGTEAFF. CDR3 bases: TGCAGCGACGGGTCGGGGACTGAAGCTTTCTTT. The variable domain in full, completed from reference TRBV29-1 and TRBJ1-1, reads SAVISQKPSRDICQRGTSLTIQCQVDSQVTMMFWYRQQPGQSLTLIATANQGSEATYESGFVIDKFPISRPNLTFSTLTVSNMSPEDSSIYLCSDGSGTEAFFGQGTRLTVV.